This T cell receptor (beta chain) was found in a study of CD8 T cells in Susac syndrome. Study outcomes and limitations: Acknowledgment was made by the study that its TCR sequencing and HLA analysis involved a relatively small number of individuals.

Points on this clonotype: Its antigen is undetermined.

RNA totalling roughly 0.45 to 1 ug underwent reverse transcription with random hexamers. MiXCR, run by TCRdb on the immunoSEQ multiplex PCR reads, gives a single entry per CDR3 protein. The sample lists around 200,000 distinct CDR3 sequences; 85% to 95% were seen once. CD8+ and CD4+ T cells taken from blood had their TCR beta sequenced. The germline gives CDR1 SGHTA, CDR2 FQGNSA. Trimming cost V 8 bases and J 8 bases, with 19 bases left between them. The CDR3 spans 14 residues. The V and J genes are TRBV7-2 and TRBJ2-1; D tentatively fits TRBD1 or TRBD2 (6 bases each). The sequenced sample consisted of CD4+ T cells from PBMCs. The TCR was taken from a human donor in good health. CDR3 sequence: CASLPEGGRDEQFF. CDR3 sequence (DNA): TGTGCCAGCCTCCCCGAGGGGGGAAGGGATGAGCAGTTCTTC.